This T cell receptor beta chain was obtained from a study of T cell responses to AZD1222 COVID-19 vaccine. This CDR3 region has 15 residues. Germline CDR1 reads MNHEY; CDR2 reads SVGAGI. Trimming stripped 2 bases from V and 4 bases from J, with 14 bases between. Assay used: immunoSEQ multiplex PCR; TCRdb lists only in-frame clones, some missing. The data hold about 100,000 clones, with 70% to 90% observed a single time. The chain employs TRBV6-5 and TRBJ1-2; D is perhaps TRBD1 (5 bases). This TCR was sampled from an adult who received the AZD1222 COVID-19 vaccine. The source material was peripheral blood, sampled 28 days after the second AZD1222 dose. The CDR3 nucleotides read TGTGCCAGCAGTTACGAAGGGGCAGTAGGCTATGGCTACACCTTC. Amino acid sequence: CASSYEGAVGYGYTF.